This T cell receptor beta chain was sequenced in a study of blood T cell repertoires in COVID-19. Study information: Researchers got acute and convalescent COVID-19 samples from the United States, Italy and Spain.

CDR3 length: 16 amino acids. Trimming removed 3 bases at V and 0 bases at J, with 12 bases between. Germline V gene data show CDR1 as LGHNA and CDR2 as YSLEER. Participants' own reports of clinical history determined their cohort assignment. Assay used: immunoSEQ multiplex PCR; TCRdb lists only in-frame clones, some missing. Of 250,000 to 350,000 clones in the sample, around nine tenths were seen once. This rearrangement joins TRBV4-3 to TRBJ2-1; TRBD1 might be the D (6 bases). The receptor was derived from a woman in her 30s who had recovered from COVID-19. The specimen sequenced was PBMCs or T cells enriched from blood (not recorded which). The CDR3 sequence: CASSQGAPSSYNEQFF. The CDR3 DNA follows: TGCGCCAGCAGCCAGGGGGCTCCCAGCTCCTACAATGAGCAGTTCTTC.